This TCR beta chain was captured by sequencing in a study of T cell responses to AZD1222 COVID-19 vaccine. TCRdb's copy holds only in-frame clones and misses some; the assay was immunoSEQ multiplex PCR. The profile shows 120,000 to 150,000 clones, about 90% of them singletons. The CDR3 covers 11 residues. In germline, CDR1 is MDHEN, CDR2 SYDVKM. The V end was cut by 11 bases, the J end by 1 base, with 9 bases between. Analysis merged second doses at about 4 or about 12 weeks. Material: peripheral blood, obtained 28 days after the second AZD1222 dose. This chain connects TRBV28 to TRBJ2-7; D perhaps matches TRBD2 (6 bases). The source is an adult who received the AZD1222 COVID-19 vaccine. The CDR3 loop reads CAGGASYEQYF. The CDR3 region has the DNA TGTGCCGGCGGGGCTTCCTACGAGCAGTACTTC.